A single TCR beta chain is shown here with its context. Antigen specificity is unknown. Before surgery, patients took at least one anti-epileptic drug. Germline V lookup: CDR1 LGHDT, CDR2 YNNKEL (reference sequence). The CDR3 has 14 amino acids. V was clipped by 4 bases and J by 1 base, with 8 bases between them. The data stem from a study of brain T cells in children with intractable seizures. Sequencing was performed with immunoSEQ multiplex PCR; in TCRdb, only in-frame clones are kept and a portion is missing. The sample carries 110,000 or so clones, approximately 94% recorded once. Overall study results and limits: Patients' HCMV serostatus was unknown; virus specificity rests on CDR3 similarity alone.

This chain links TRBV3-1 (or the pseudogene TRBV3-2) with TRBJ1-3; the D is unclear. The sequencing here drew on peripheral blood, taken at surgery. This clonotype was sampled from a boy under two years old with hemimegalencephaly and intractable seizures. CDR3 sequence: CASSLRGSGNTIYF. The DNA of the CDR3 is TGTGCCAGCAGCCTTCGAGGGTCTGGAAACACCATATATTTT.